The text below deals with one TCR beta chain. What it binds is not known. The germline V gene encodes CDR1 SQVTM and CDR2 ANQGSEA. The CDR3 contains 13 residues. V lost 6 bases and J 5 bases, leaving 13 bases between the germline ends. This specimen belongs to a study of CD8+ T cells in alopecia areata. Findings and caveats of the study: Scalp samples also yield sequences from resident alphabeta T cells of normal skin. More clonal than normal scalp was lesional scalp, particularly alopecia totalis/universalis. Relative to mice, TCR sharing across patients was less clear, a difference possibly HLA-related.

Following extraction, RNA underwent reverse transcription to cDNA, which served as the sequencing template. Clones were read by immunoSEQ multiplex PCR, and TCRdb kept only the in-frame ones, dropping some. The table shows around 150,000 clones, with less than 75% occurring only once. The origin of this receptor is a human donor in good health. The sample taken for sequencing was CD8+ T cells sorted from blood. The chain joins TRBV29-1 to TRBJ1-4; D is undetermined. In DNA form, the CDR3 reads TGCAGCGTCGTGGGAATTCACAATGAAAAACTGTTTTTT. Translating gives CSVVGIHNEKLFF.